This record covers a single T cell receptor (beta chain). Its antigen is unknown. Sequencing used immunoSEQ multiplex PCR; TCRdb keeps in-frame clones, though not all of them. The profile shows 80,000 to 100,000 clones, roughly nine tenths of them singletons. The data were obtained in a study of graft-versus-host responses after intestinal transplantation. V was clipped by 3 bases and J by 7 bases, with 9 bases between them. Germline V gene data show CDR1 as MDHEN and CDR2 as SYDVKM. There are 12 residues in the CDR3. The J gene is TRBJ1-2, the V gene TRBV28; D perhaps matches TRBD1 (5 bases). This receptor was taken from a human donor who was the organ donor for an intestinal transplant. The source was unstimulated CD4+ T cells sorted from spleen or lymph node cells, collected before transplant. The CDR3 loop is CASSFRGVGYTF. The CDR3 DNA is TGTGCCAGCAGTTTTCGGGGGGTTGGCTACACCTTC.